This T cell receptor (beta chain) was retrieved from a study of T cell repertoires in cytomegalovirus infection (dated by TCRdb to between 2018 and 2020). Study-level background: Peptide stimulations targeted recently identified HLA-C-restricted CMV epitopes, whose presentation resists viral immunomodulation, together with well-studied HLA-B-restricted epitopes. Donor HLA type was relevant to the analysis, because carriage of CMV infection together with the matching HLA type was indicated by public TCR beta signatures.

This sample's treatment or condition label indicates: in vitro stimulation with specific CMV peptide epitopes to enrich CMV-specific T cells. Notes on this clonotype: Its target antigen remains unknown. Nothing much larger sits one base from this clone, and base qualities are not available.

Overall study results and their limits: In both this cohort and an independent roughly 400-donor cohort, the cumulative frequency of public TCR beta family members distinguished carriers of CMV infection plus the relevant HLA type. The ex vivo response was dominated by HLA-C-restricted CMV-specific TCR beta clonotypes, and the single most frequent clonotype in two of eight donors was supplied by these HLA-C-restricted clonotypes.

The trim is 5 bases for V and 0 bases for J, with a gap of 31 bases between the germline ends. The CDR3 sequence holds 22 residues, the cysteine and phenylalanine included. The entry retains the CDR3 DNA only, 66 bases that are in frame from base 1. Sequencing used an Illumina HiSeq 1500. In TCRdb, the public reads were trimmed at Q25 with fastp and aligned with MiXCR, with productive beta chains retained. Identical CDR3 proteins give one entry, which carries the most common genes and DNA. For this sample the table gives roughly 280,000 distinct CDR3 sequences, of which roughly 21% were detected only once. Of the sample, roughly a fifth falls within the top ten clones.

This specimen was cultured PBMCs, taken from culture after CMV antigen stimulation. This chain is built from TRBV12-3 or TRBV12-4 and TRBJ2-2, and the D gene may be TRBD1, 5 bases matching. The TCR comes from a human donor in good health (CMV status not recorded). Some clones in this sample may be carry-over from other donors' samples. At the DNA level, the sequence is TGTGCCAGCAGTCCCAACGGCCGACAGAGGCGCGCGCCTACCGCGAACACCGGGGAGCTGTTTTTT. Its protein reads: CASSPNGRQRRAPTANTGELFF.